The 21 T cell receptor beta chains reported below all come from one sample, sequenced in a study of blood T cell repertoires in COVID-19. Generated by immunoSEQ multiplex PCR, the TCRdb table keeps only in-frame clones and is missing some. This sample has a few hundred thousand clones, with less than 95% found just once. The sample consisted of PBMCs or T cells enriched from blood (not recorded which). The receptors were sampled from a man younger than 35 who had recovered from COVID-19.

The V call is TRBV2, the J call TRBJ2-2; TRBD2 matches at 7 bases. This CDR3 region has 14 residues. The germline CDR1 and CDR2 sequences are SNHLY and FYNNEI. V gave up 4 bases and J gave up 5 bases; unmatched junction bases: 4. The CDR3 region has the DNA TGTGCCAGCAGTGCAGCGGGGAGTACCGGGGAGCTGTTTTTT. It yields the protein CASSAAGSTGELFF. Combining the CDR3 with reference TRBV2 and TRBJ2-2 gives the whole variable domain EPEVTQTPSHQVTQMGQEVILRCVPISNHLYFYWYRQILGQKVEFLVSFYNNEISEKSEIFDDQFSVERPDGSNFTLKIRSTKLEDSAMYFCASSAAGSTGELFFGEGSRLTVL.

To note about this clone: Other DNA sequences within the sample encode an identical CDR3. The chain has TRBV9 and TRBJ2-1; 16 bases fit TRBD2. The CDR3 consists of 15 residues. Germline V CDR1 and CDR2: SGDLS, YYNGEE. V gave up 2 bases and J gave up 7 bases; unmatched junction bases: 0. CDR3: CASSVGLAGGNEQFF. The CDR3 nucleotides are TGTGCCAGCAGCGTGGGACTAGCGGGAGGGAATGAGCAGTTCTTC.

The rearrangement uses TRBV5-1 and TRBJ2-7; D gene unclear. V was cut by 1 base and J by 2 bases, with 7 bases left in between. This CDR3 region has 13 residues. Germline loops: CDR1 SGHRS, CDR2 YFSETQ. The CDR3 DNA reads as TGCGCCAGCAGCTTGAATGGCCCCTACGAGCAGTACTTC. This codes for CASSLNGPYEQYF. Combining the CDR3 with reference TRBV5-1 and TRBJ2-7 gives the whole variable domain KAGVTQTPRYLIKTRGQQVTLSCSPISGHRSVSWYQQTPGQGLQFLFEYFSETQRNKGNFPGRFSGRQFSNSRSEMNVSTLELGDSALYLCASSLNGPYEQYFGPGTRLTVT.

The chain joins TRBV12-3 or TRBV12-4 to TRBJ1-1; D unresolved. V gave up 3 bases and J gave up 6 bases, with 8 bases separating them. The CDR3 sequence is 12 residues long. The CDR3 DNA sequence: TGTGCCAGCAGTTTGCTTAGCGCTGAAGCTTTCTTT. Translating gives CASSLLSAEAFF.

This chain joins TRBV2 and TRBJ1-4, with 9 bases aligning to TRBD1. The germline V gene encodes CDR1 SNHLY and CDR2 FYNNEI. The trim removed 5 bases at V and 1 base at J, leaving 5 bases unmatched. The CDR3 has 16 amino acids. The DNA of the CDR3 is TGTGCCAGCAGTTTCCGGGACAGGGAAACTAATGAAAAACTGTTTTTT. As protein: CASSFRDRETNEKLFF.

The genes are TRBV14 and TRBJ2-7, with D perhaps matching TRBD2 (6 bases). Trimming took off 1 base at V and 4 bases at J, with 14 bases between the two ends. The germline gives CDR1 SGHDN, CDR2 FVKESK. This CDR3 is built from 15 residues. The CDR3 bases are TGTGCCAGCAGCCAAGCGAAGGACTACTTATACGAGCAGTACTTC. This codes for CASSQAKDYLYEQYF.

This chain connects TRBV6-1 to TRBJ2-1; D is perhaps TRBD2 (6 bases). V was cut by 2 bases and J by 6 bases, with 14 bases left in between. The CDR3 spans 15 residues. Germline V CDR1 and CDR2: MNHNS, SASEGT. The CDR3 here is CASSEKIQGLNEQFF. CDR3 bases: TGTGCCAGCAGTGAAAAAATCCAGGGACTCAATGAGCAGTTCTTC.

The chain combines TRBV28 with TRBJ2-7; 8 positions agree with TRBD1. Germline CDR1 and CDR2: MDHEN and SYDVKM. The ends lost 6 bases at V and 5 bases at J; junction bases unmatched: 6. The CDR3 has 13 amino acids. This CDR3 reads CASSPQGAHEQYF. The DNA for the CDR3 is TGTGCCAGCAGCCCTCAGGGGGCCCACGAGCAGTACTTC.

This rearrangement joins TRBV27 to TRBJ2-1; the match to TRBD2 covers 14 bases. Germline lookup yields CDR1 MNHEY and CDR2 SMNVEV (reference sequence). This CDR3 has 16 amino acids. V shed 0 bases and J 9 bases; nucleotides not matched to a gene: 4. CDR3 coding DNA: TGTGCCAGCAGTTTATCGGGGACTAGCGGGAGTAGTGAGCAGTTCTTC. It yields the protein CASSLSGTSGSSEQFF.

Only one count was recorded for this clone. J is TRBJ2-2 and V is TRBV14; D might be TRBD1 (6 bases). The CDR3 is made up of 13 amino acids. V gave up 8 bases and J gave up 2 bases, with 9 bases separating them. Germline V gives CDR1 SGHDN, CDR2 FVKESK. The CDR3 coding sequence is TGTGCCAGCCTACAGGGAAACACCGGGGAGCTGTTTTTT. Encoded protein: CASLQGNTGELFF.

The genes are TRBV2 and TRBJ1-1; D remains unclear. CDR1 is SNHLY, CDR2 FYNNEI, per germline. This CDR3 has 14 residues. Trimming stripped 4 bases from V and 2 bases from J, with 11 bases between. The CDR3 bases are TGTGCCAGCAGTGGTTCCGGGAGAAACACTGAAGCTTTCTTT. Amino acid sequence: CASSGSGRNTEAFF. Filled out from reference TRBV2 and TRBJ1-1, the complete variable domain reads EPEVTQTPSHQVTQMGQEVILRCVPISNHLYFYWYRQILGQKVEFLVSFYNNEISEKSEIFDDQFSVERPDGSNFTLKIRSTKLEDSAMYFCASSGSGRNTEAFFGQGTRLTVV.

The CDR3, as DNA: TGTGCCAGCAGCTTATATTTTCGGACAGGGGGTTCCGGGGAGCTGTTTTTT. This gives the protein CASSLYFRTGGSGELFF. The chain carries TRBV7-9 and TRBJ2-2, with TRBD1 matching over 10 bases. The germline CDR1 and CDR2 sequences are SEHNR and FQNEAQ (reference sequence). The CDR3 has 17 amino acids. The junction had 9 bases not matched to a gene; V was cut back by 2 bases and J by 6 bases.

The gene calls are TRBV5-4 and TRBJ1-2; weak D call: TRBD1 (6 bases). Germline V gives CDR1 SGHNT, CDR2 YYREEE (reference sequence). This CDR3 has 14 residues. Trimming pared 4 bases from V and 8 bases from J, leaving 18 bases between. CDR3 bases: TGTGCCAGCAGCGCAGGACAGATCGGATGGGGCTACACCTTC. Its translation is CASSAGQIGWGYTF.

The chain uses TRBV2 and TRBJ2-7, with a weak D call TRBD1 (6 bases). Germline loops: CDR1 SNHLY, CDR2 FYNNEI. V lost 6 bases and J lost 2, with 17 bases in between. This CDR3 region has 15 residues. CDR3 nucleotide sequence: TGTGCCAGCAGCCCGTCAACAGGGAACCCCTACGAGCAGTACTTC. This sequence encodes CASSPSTGNPYEQYF. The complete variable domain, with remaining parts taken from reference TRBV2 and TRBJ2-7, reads EPEVTQTPSHQVTQMGQEVILRCVPISNHLYFYWYRQILGQKVEFLVSFYNNEISEKSEIFDDQFSVERPDGSNFTLKIRSTKLEDSAMYFCASSPSTGNPYEQYFGPGTRLTVT.

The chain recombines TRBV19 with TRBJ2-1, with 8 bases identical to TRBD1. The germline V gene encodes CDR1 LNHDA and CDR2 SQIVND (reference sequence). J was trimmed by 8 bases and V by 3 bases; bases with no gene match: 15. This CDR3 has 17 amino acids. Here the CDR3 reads CASSMTRGRSSSYEQFF. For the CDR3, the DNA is TGTGCCAGTAGTATGACCAGGGGGCGGTCATCCAGCTATGAGCAGTTCTTC.

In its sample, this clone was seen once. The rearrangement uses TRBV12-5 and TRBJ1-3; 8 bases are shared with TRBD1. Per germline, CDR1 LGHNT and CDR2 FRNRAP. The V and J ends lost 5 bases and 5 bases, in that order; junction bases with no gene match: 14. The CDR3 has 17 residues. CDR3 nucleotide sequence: TGTGCTAGTGGTCTCCCGGACAGGGCGAGACTTCGAAACACCATATATTTT. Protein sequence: CASGLPDRARLRNTIYF. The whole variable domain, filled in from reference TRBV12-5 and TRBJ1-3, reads DARVTQTPRHKVTEMGQEVTMRCQPILGHNTVFWYRQTMMQGLELLAYFRNRAPLDDSGMPKDRFSAEMPDATLATLKIQPSEPRDSAVYFCASGLPDRARLRNTIYFGEGSWLTVV.

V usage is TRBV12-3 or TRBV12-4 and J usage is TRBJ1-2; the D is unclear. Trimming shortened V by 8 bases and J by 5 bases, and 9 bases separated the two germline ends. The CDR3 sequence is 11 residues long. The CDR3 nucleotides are TGTGCCAGCGGGCAAGGATATGGCTACACCTTC. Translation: CASGQGYGYTF.

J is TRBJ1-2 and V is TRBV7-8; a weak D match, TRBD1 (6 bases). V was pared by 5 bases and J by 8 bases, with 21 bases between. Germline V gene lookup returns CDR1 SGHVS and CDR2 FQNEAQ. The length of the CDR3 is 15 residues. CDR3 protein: CASSERQDNGDGYTF. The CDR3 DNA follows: TGTGCCAGCAGCGAACGACAGGACAACGGGGACGGCTACACCTTC. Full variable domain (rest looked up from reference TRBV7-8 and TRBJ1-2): GAGVSQSPRYKVAKRGQDVALRCDPISGHVSLFWYQQALGQGPEFLTYFQNEAQLDKSGLPSDRFFAERPEGSVSTLKIQRTQQEDSAVYLCASSERQDNGDGYTFGSGTRLTVV.

CDR3 protein: CASSPWGGSSYEQYF. The CDR3 coding sequence is TGTGCCAGCAGTCCGTGGGGGGGAAGCTCCTACGAGCAGTACTTC. The chain has TRBV6-5 and TRBJ2-7; 7 bases match TRBD2. The trim removed 5 bases at V and 0 bases at J, leaving 7 bases unmatched. CDR3 length: 15 residues. Looked up from germline, CDR1 is MNHEY and CDR2 is SVGAGI.

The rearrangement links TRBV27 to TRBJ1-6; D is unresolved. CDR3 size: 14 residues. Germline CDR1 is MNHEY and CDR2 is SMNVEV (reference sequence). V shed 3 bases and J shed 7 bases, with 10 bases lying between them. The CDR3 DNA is TGTGCCAGCAGTTTGTTAGCCCGAAATTCACCCCTCCACTTT. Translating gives CASSLLARNSPLHF.

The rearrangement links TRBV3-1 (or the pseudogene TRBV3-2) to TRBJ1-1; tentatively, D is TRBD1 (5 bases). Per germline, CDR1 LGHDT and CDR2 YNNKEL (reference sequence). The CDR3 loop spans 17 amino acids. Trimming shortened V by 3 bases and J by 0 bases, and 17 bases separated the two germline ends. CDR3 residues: CASSQDHGGKMNTEAFF. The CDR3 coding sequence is TGTGCCAGCAGCCAGGACCACGGGGGTAAAATGAACACTGAAGCTTTCTTT.